This T cell receptor (beta chain) was profiled in a study of shared clonotypes between healthy human individuals. Positively selected for CCR7, the CD45RO-negative cells used as naive CD8 cells excluded terminally differentiated effector memory CD45RA+ cells. Whole-study results and caveats: Unshared clonotypes carried lower generation probabilities than those common to all four donors. Among donors, sharing of clonotypes was expected to be affected by sequencing depth.

For this clone: The antigen remains unidentified.

This was a deep-level run. Sequenced by immunoSEQ multiplex PCR; TCRdb stores in-frame clones only, minus some. The table includes fewer than 1 million clones, 96% detected once. The CDR3 is made up of 13 amino acids. Germline lookup yields CDR1 GTSNPN and CDR2 SVGIG (reference sequence). The ends lost 6 bases at V and 3 bases at J; junction bases unmatched: 8. The sequence was obtained from a young man in good health. The rearrangement uses TRBV30 and TRBJ2-7, with 7 bases identical to TRBD1. What was sequenced was naive CD8+ T cells sorted from blood. CDR3 residues: CACLRDSSYEQYF. In DNA, the CDR3 is TGTGCCTGTCTCCGGGACAGCAGCTACGAGCAGTACTTC.